Sequencing of this T cell receptor (beta chain) was carried out in a study of monozygotic twins with inflammatory bowel disease. Study-level results: Subtypes among T cells remained indistinguishable.

Donors each contributed one blood sample measuring less than 3 ml. About 3.5 ug of total RNA went into each TCR library. TCRdb reanalyzed the 5' RACE reads, giving one entry per CDR3 protein sequence and no DNA. The sample includes about 210,000 distinct CDR3 sequences. The CDR3 covers 13 residues. In germline, CDR1 is ENHRY, CDR2 SYGVKD. With regard to this clonotype: Its antigen is currently unknown.

Sequenced material: blood. This TCR derives from a human donor with ulcerative colitis or Crohn's disease, or a healthy co-twin of an affected twin (not recorded which). The chain carries TRBV10-3 and TRBJ2-3. The chain's CDR3 is CAISGSTPDTQYF.